The next 20 T cell receptor beta chains were all read from a single sample in a study of regulatory T cells in long-lasting Graves disease. With iRepertoire HTBI primers and Arm-PCR of CDR3 regions, TCR beta libraries were built. From the multiplex PCR reads, TCRdb called clonotypes with MiXCR, one entry per CDR3 protein. This repertoire shows some 200,000 distinct CDR3 sequences, around 20% found once; its top ten account for 12%. This sample's time point: newly diagnosed GD, antithyroid drugs for less than 3 months. The TCR library was prepared using RNA isolated from PBMCs. The same specimen was also included in a second study, on T cells in Graves' hyperthyroidism and ophthalmopathy.

The source material was peripheral blood mononuclear cells (PBMCs), sampled at new diagnosis, from a patient treated with antithyroid drugs. The origin of the receptors is a woman in her twenties or thirties with Graves disease.

This clonotype was detected ten times or more. This chain uses TRBV19 with TRBJ1-1; TRBD1 matches at 8 bases. The CDR3 runs to 16 residues. In germline, CDR1 is LNHDA, CDR2 SQIVND (reference sequence). The ends lost 4 bases at V and 2 bases at J; junction bases unmatched: 9. The CDR3 DNA reads TGTGCCAGTAGTAACCCGCCGGGACAGGCTAACACTGAAGCTTTCTTT. It translates to CASSNPPGQANTEAFF.

The table lists this clonotype with many counts. The chain joins TRBV28 to TRBJ1-2; 9 nucleotides match TRBD1. Germline values: CDR1 MDHEN, CDR2 SYDVKM. The junction had 13 bases not matched to a gene; V was cut back by 6 bases and J by 2 bases. The CDR3 is 17 residues long. CDR3 sequence: CASSLQHIQGANYGYTF. As DNA, the CDR3 is TGTGCCAGCAGCCTGCAACATATACAGGGGGCCAACTATGGCTACACCTTC.

The chain employs TRBV7-2 and TRBJ2-1, with TRBD1 matching over 8 bases. The CDR3 is 16 amino acids. Trimming cost V 3 bases and J 5 bases; bases outside gene matches: 9. Germline CDR1 and CDR2: SGHTA and FQGNSA. The CDR3 DNA sequence: TGTGCCAGCAGCTTTCAGGGGCAGGGGGCAAACAATGAGCAGTTCTTC. Amino acid sequence: CASSFQGQGANNEQFF.

The sample holds many counts of this clonotype. This chain uses TRBV20-1 with TRBJ2-7; 11 bases are a match to TRBD2. There are 15 residues in the CDR3. CDR1 and CDR2 from the germline V gene are DFQATT and SNEGSKA (reference sequence). DNA of the CDR3: TGCAGAGCAAACTCTCGACTAGCGGGGACCTACGAGCAGTACTTC. Amino acid sequence: CRANSRLAGTYEQYF.

Ten or more counts support this clonotype. The chain couples TRBV27 to TRBJ1-6; no definite D call. V lost 3 bases and J lost 10, with 7 bases in between. Germline CDR1 MNHEY, CDR2 SMNVEV (reference sequence). The CDR3 spans 12 residues. This chain's CDR3 is CASSFRNSPLHF. The CDR3 nucleotides are TGTGCCAGCAGTTTCCGGAACTCACCCCTCCACTTT.

In this sample, this clonotype turned up many times. The chain carries TRBV7-8 and TRBJ2-1, with a tentative D call TRBD1 (6 bases). The germline CDR1 and CDR2 sequences are SGHVS and FQNEAQ. This CDR3 is 17 amino acids long. V was cut by 3 bases and J by 7 bases, with 22 bases left in between. CDR3 sequence reads: CASSLGRAGARRNEQFF. CDR3 nucleotides: TGTGCCAGCAGCTTGGGGCGCGCAGGGGCCCGACGGAATGAGCAGTTCTTC.

The chain links TRBV7-2 to TRBJ2-7; D is perhaps TRBD2 (5 bases). Germline-derived CDR1 and CDR2 are SGHTA and FQGNSA. The CDR3 totals 16 residues. V was pared by 1 base and J by 0 bases, with 13 bases between. CDR3 sequence reads: CASSLVSGISSYEQYF. The CDR3 DNA follows: TGTGCCAGCAGCTTAGTGAGCGGAATCAGCTCCTACGAGCAGTACTTC.

With respect to this clonotype: A much larger clone differs by one base, so this may be a read error. The chain links TRBV7-2 to TRBJ2-7, with D perhaps TRBD2 (6 bases). This CDR3 region has 18 residues. Trimming removed 3 bases at V and 2 bases at J, with 23 bases between. CDR1 is SGHTA and CDR2 is FQGNSA in the germline V gene. Here the CDR3 DNA reads TGTGCCAGCAGCTTTCAACGTCCCCCTACGCGGGACCCCTACGAGCAGTACTTC. This codes for CASSFQRPPTRDPYEQYF.

This clonotype was observed a handful of times. This sequence joins TRBV12-3 or TRBV12-4 and TRBJ2-3; D may be TRBD2 (6 bases). Trimming removed 7 bases from V and 0 bases from J, with 17 bases in between. CDR3 length: 16 residues. CDR3 residues: CASTSLRTTSTDTQYF. The CDR3 nucleotides are TGTGCCAGCACCTCCCTTCGGACTACTAGCACAGATACGCAGTATTTT.

This clonotype was seen only a few times. The J gene is TRBJ1-2, the V gene TRBV19, with 7 bases matching TRBD1. V was pared by 2 bases and J by 3 bases, with 3 bases of the junction left unmatched. Germline V gene sequence: CDR1 LNHDA, CDR2 SQIVND (reference sequence). This CDR3 contains 14 residues. CDR3 protein: CASSIRGTDYGYTF. The CDR3 bases are TGTGCCAGTAGTATACGGGGGACAGACTATGGCTACACCTTC.

This clonotype occurred many times. The chain employs TRBV5-1 and TRBJ2-7; 11 nucleotides line up with TRBD1. The germline V gene encodes CDR1 SGHRS and CDR2 YFSETQ. V trimming: 5 bases; J trimming: 7 bases; junction bases outside the gene matches: 8. The CDR3 runs 14 residues. This chain's CDR3 is CASSRGQGAGEQYF. The CDR3, as DNA: TGCGCCAGCAGTCGAGGACAGGGGGCAGGTGAGCAGTACTTC. The full variable domain, its missing parts supplied by reference TRBV5-1 and TRBJ2-7, is KAGVTQTPRYLIKTRGQQVTLSCSPISGHRSVSWYQQTPGQGLQFLFEYFSETQRNKGNFPGRFSGRQFSNSRSEMNVSTLELGDSALYLCASSRGQGAGEQYFGPGTRLTVT.

This clonotype was observed at least ten times. V gene TRBV9 combines with J gene TRBJ1-1, with TRBD1 matching 10 bases. In germline, CDR1 is SGDLS, CDR2 YYNGEE. This CDR3 is 15 amino acids long. V dropped 4 bases and J dropped 3; count of bases not matched to a gene: 6. The CDR3 bases are TGTGCCAGCAGCCTAAGGACAGGGGGATACACTGAAGCTTTCTTT. Protein: CASSLRTGGYTEAFF.

This clonotype was seen many times. For the CDR3, the DNA is TGTGCCAGCAGCCCGACCGACGGGTACGAGCAGTACTTC. Translated, it gives CASSPTDGYEQYF. The gene calls are TRBV6-1 and TRBJ2-7; no firm D call. The germline V gene has CDR1 MNHNS and CDR2 SASEGT. This CDR3 is built from 13 residues. The V and J ends lost 6 bases and 4 bases respectively, with 13 bases between them.

This clonotype has a count of ten or more. The rearrangement joins TRBV7-9 to TRBJ2-1; the D is unclear. Per the germline V gene, CDR1 is SEHNR and CDR2 is FQNEAQ (reference sequence). The CDR3 is 12 residues long. The ends were cut back, 4 bases at V and 6 bases at J, with 7 bases in the middle. The CDR3 sequence: CASSSPGNEQFF. CDR3 coding DNA: TGTGCCAGCAGCTCTCCAGGCAATGAGCAGTTCTTC.

This clonotype was counted at least ten times. The chain joins TRBV28 to TRBJ2-7; possible D gene TRBD1, 5 bases. From germline, CDR1 is MDHEN and CDR2 SYDVKM. Trimming stripped 8 bases from V and 4 bases from J, with 15 bases between. The CDR3 extends over 13 amino acids. The CDR3 loop reads CASGAVSRYEQYF. Here the CDR3 DNA reads TGTGCCAGCGGGGCGGTTAGCAGGTACGAGCAGTACTTC.

This clonotype was detected many times. This chain connects TRBV6-2 or TRBV6-3 to TRBJ2-2, with 9 nucleotides matching TRBD2. Per germline, CDR1 MNHEY and CDR2 SVGEGT. The CDR3 length is 17 residues. The trim removed 6 bases at V and 1 base at J, leaving 9 bases unmatched. CDR3 in DNA: TGTGCCAGCAGAACCACGGCAGCGGGGGGGAACACCGGGGAGCTGTTTTTT. The encoded protein is CASRTTAAGGNTGELFF.

This clonotype was found many times. The CDR3 sequence: CASSVVGQGDAEAFF. DNA of the CDR3: TGTGCCAGCAGCGTAGTAGGACAGGGGGACGCTGAAGCTTTCTTT. V and J are TRBV9 and TRBJ1-1; TRBD1 matches 10 bases. The germline V gene has CDR1 SGDLS and CDR2 YYNGEE. The CDR3 consists of 15 residues. V trimming: 0 bases; J trimming: 6 bases; junction bases outside the gene matches: 5.

This clonotype showed up many times. The rearrangement links TRBV6-1 to TRBJ2-5; TRBD2 matches 13 bases. The V segment lost 6 bases and the J segment 0 bases; nucleotides outside the gene matches: 4. The V gene's germline CDR1 is MNHNS and CDR2 SASEGT. This CDR3 has 16 amino acids. The CDR3 is CASSFGTSGDQETQYF. CDR3 in DNA: TGTGCCAGCAGCTTCGGGACTAGCGGGGACCAAGAGACCCAGTACTTC.

This clonotype has a count of ten or more. The J gene is TRBJ2-7, the V gene TRBV30; D tentatively reads TRBD1 or TRBD2 (5 bases each). The V and J ends lost 0 bases and 7 bases respectively, with 19 bases between them. This CDR3 comprises 15 residues. Germline V lookup: CDR1 GTSNPN, CDR2 SVGIG (reference sequence). The CDR3 here is CAWSVGAGTSGEQYF. CDR3 DNA sequence: TGTGCCTGGAGTGTTGGGGCAGGGACGTCGGGTGAGCAGTACTTC.

This clonotype was observed many times. The chain couples TRBV6-5 to TRBJ1-2, with 8 bases fitting TRBD1. The V segment lost 0 bases and the J segment 5 bases; nucleotides outside the gene matches: 8. Looked up from germline, CDR1 is MNHEY and CDR2 is SVGAGI. The CDR3 consists of 16 residues. For the CDR3, the DNA is TGTGCCAGCAGTTACTCGGCAGGGGGCTGGTCATATGGCTACACCTTC. Its translation: CASSYSAGGWSYGYTF.